This is a list of T cell receptor beta chains from one sample in a study of human T cells and chemical hapten exposure. Via MiXCR, TCRdb re-called the RACE reads, giving one row per CDR3 protein. The sample lists 65,000 to 85,000 distinct CDR3 sequences; under 13% were seen once. This sample comprised whole blood, obtained in connection with sensitization to the hapten diphenylcyclopropenone (DPC). The origin of the receptors is a woman aged 45-60 years with alopecia areata. Some clones in this sample may be carry-over from other donors' samples. Each CDR3 is given with its conserved first and last residue. The order of the fields is D gene, clone size, J gene, V gene, CDR3 protein, CDR3 DNA. D genes are given only for firm matches. For some rows the clone size is stated as once, few or many, or as a class when expanded; others skip it.

D: .
size: few
J: TRBJ2-1
V: TRBV14
CDR3: CASSRSGRTNEQFF
DNA: TGTGCCAGCAGCCGCTCGGGACGGACCAATGAGCAGTTCTTC

D: .
size: many
J: TRBJ2-5
V: TRBV7-7
CDR3: CASSLGAAETQYF
DNA: TGTGCTAGCAGCTTAGGCGCTGCGGAGACCCAGTACTTC

D: .
size: few
J: TRBJ2-5
V: TRBV29-1
CDR3: CSVAEGMETQYF
DNA: TGCAGCGTAGCGGAAGGGATGGAGACCCAGTACTTC

D: TRBD2
size: many
J: TRBJ2-1
V: TRBV11-2
CDR3: CASSFSGNYNEQFF
DNA: TGTGCCAGCAGCTTTAGCGGGAACTACAATGAGCAGTTCTTC

D: .
size: .
J: TRBJ1-3
V: TRBV5-8
CDR3: CASSPDSRSGNTIYF
DNA: TGTGCCAGCAGCCCGGACAGCCGCTCTGGAAACACCATATATTTT

D: TRBD1
size: .
J: TRBJ2-7
V: TRBV6-6
CDR3: CASSSTGVVAYEQYF
DNA: TGTGCCAGCAGTTCCACAGGGGTAGTGGCCTACGAGCAGTACTTC

D: .
size: few
J: TRBJ2-1
V: TRBV19
CDR3: CASSTGAGQPYNEQFF
DNA: TGTGCCAGTAGTACGGGGGCAGGCCAACCCTACAATGAGCAGTTCTTC

D: .
size: .
J: TRBJ2-5
V: TRBV29-1
CDR3: CSFGQNQETQYF
DNA: TGCAGCTTTGGACAGAACCAAGAGACCCAGTACTTC

D: .
size: many
J: TRBJ2-2
V: TRBV5-4
CDR3: CASSARMNGELFF
DNA: TGTGCCAGCAGCGCCCGGATGAACGGGGAGCTGTTTTTT

D: TRBD2
size: .
J: TRBJ2-1
V: TRBV7-6
CDR3: CASSLRTSGGIHEQFF
DNA: TGTGCCAGCAGCCTGCGGACTAGCGGGGGTATCCATGAGCAGTTCTTC

D: .
size: few
J: TRBJ1-6
V: TRBV9
CDR3: CASSAGQNNSPLHF
DNA: TGTGCCAGCAGCGCCGGGCAAAATAATTCACCCCTCCACTTT

D: .
size: .
J: TRBJ2-5
V: TRBV5-1
CDR3: CASSLELGTETQYF
DNA: TGCGCCAGCAGCTTGGAACTTGGCACAGAGACCCAGTACTTC

D: TRBD2
size: .
J: TRBJ2-4
V: TRBV19
CDR3: CASSIRTSGRDKNIQYF
DNA: TGTGCCAGTAGTATCCGGACTAGCGGGAGGGACAAAAACATTCAGTACTTC

D: .
size: few
J: TRBJ2-3
V: TRBV29-1
CDR3: CSVEVSATDTQYF
DNA: TGCAGCGTTGAAGTGTCAGCCACAGATACGCAGTATTTT

D: .
size: .
J: TRBJ1-1
V: TRBV5-1
CDR3: CASGPGVLNTEAFF
DNA: TGCGCCAGCGGCCCAGGGGTTCTGAACACTGAAGCTTTCTTT

D: TRBD2
size: .
J: TRBJ2-3
V: TRBV11-1
CDR3: CASSLGGRAGKSDTQYF
DNA: TGTGCCAGCAGCTTAGGAGGAAGAGCGGGAAAGTCAGATACGCAGTATTTT

D: .
size: few
J: TRBJ1-1
V: TRBV3-1
CDR3: CASSQGFNRLTTEAFF
DNA: TGTGCCAGCAGCCAAGGATTTAACCGGCTCACCACTGAAGCTTTCTTT

D: .
size: .
J: TRBJ2-2
V: TRBV10-1
CDR3: CASSEQAGELFF
DNA: TGCGCCAGCAGTGAGCAGGCCGGGGAGCTGTTTTTT

D: .
size: .
J: TRBJ2-7
V: TRBV25-1
CDR3: CASSAPGAREQYF
DNA: TGTGCCAGCAGCGCCCCTGGAGCGCGGGAGCAGTACTTC

D: TRBD2
size: many
J: TRBJ2-3
V: TRBV18
CDR3: CASSPFPPGGSGTDTQYF
DNA: TGTGCCAGCTCACCATTTCCCCCCGGCGGGAGCGGCACAGATACGCAGTATTTT

D: .
size: .
J: TRBJ2-1
V: TRBV20-1
CDR3: CSAKSWNNEQFF
DNA: TGCAGTGCTAAGTCCTGGAACAATGAGCAGTTCTTC

D: TRBD1
size: .
J: TRBJ2-7
V: TRBV20-1
CDR3: CSARNRDRGYEQYF
DNA: TGCAGTGCTAGGAACCGGGACAGGGGCTACGAGCAGTACTTC

D: TRBD1
size: .
J: TRBJ2-1
V: TRBV29-1
CDR3: CSVPPALDRGSYNEQFF
DNA: TGCAGCGTCCCCCCGGCCCTGGACAGGGGCTCCTACAATGAGCAGTTCTTC

D: TRBD1
size: few
J: TRBJ2-5
V: TRBV29-1
CDR3: CSVVRTGAETQYF
DNA: TGCAGCGTTGTACGGACAGGGGCCGAGACCCAGTACTTC

D: .
size: .
J: TRBJ2-1
V: TRBV19
CDR3: CASSRGYSYNEQFF
DNA: TGTGCCAGTAGTAGGGGGTACTCCTACAATGAGCAGTTCTTC

D: TRBD2
size: many
J: TRBJ2-1
V: TRBV11-3
CDR3: CASSLDTSGRVNEQFF
DNA: TGTGCCAGCAGCTTAGATACTAGCGGGAGGGTCAATGAGCAGTTCTTC

D: .
size: many
J: TRBJ2-3
V: TRBV7-6
CDR3: CASSPEPPDTQYF
DNA: TGTGCCAGCAGCCCGGAACCACCGGATACGCAGTATTTT

D: .
size: few
J: TRBJ2-2
V: TRBV29-1
CDR3: CSVEYRDGGELFF
DNA: TGCAGCGTTGAGTACAGGGACGGCGGGGAGCTGTTTTTT

D: TRBD1
size: few
J: TRBJ1-1
V: TRBV7-3
CDR3: CASSQGALNTEAFF
DNA: TGTGCCAGCAGCCAGGGGGCCCTGAACACTGAAGCTTTCTTT

D: TRBD2
size: .
J: TRBJ2-1
V: TRBV7-6
CDR3: CASSLGLAVDEQFF
DNA: TGTGCCAGCAGCTTAGGACTAGCGGTCGATGAGCAGTTCTTC

D: .
size: .
J: TRBJ2-3
V: TRBV29-1
CDR3: CSVVSGGDTQYF
DNA: TGCAGCGTTGTAAGTGGGGGAGATACGCAGTATTTT

D: .
size: few
J: TRBJ2-7
V: TRBV11-3
CDR3: CASSLDSGEQYF
DNA: TGTGCCAGCAGCTTAGATTCGGGCGAGCAGTACTTC

D: TRBD1
size: few
J: TRBJ1-5
V: TRBV5-1
CDR3: CASSRQGDSNQPQHF
DNA: TGCGCCAGCAGCAGACAGGGGGATAGCAATCAGCCCCAGCATTTT

D: TRBD2
size: .
J: TRBJ2-3
V: TRBV28
CDR3: CASSQGLAGDTQYF
DNA: TGTGCCAGCAGCCAGGGACTAGCGGGAGACACGCAGTATTTT

D: TRBD2
size: few
J: TRBJ2-1
V: TRBV6-4
CDR3: CASSDTLAGGGSSEQFF
DNA: TGTGCCAGCAGTGACACCCTAGCGGGAGGGGGGTCCAGTGAGCAGTTCTTC

D: .
size: .
J: TRBJ1-1
V: TRBV7-6
CDR3: CASTLGETNTEAFF
DNA: TGTGCCAGCACCCTAGGTGAAACGAACACTGAAGCTTTCTTT

D: .
size: few
J: TRBJ2-7
V: TRBV20-1
CDR3: CSAITGGTYEQYF
DNA: TGCAGTGCAATAACTGGAGGTACCTACGAGCAGTACTTC

D: .
size: .
J: TRBJ2-5
V: TRBV5-1
CDR3: CASSFGLPAVYQETQYF
DNA: TGCGCCAGCAGCTTTGGACTTCCAGCGGTGTACCAAGAGACCCAGTACTTC

D: .
size: .
J: TRBJ2-5
V: TRBV28
CDR3: CASGPLKETQYF
DNA: TGTGCCAGCGGACCGTTGAAAGAGACCCAGTACTTC

D: .
size: few
J: TRBJ2-5
V: TRBV28
CDR3: CASRWGPAQETQYF
DNA: TGTGCCAGCAGGTGGGGGCCGGCCCAAGAGACCCAGTACTTC

D: .
size: .
J: TRBJ1-2
V: TRBV4-3
CDR3: CASSQEGRADGYTF
DNA: TGCGCCAGCAGCCAAGAAGGGAGGGCAGATGGCTACACCTTC

D: TRBD2
size: few
J: TRBJ2-1
V: TRBV11-3
CDR3: CASRDLAGEQFF
DNA: TGTGCCAGCAGAGATCTAGCGGGTGAGCAGTTCTTC

D: .
size: .
J: TRBJ1-1
V: TRBV30
CDR3: CAWAPTAQEAFF
DNA: TGTGCCTGGGCCCCCACAGCCCAAGAAGCTTTCTTT

D: TRBD1
size: .
J: TRBJ2-5
V: TRBV28
CDR3: CASNQTGRKKKTQYF
DNA: TGTGCCAGCAACCAGACAGGGCGGAAGAAAAAGACCCAGTACTTC

D: TRBD2
size: many
J: TRBJ2-7
V: TRBV5-1
CDR3: CASSMAGTSGAYEQYF
DNA: TGCGCCAGCAGCATGGCCGGGACTAGCGGGGCCTACGAGCAGTACTTC

D: .
size: many
J: TRBJ2-7
V: TRBV6-5
CDR3: CASSLPGGEQYF
DNA: TGTGCCAGCAGTCTCCCAGGTGGCGAGCAGTACTTC